This T cell receptor (beta chain) was obtained from a study of radiotherapy plus CTLA-4 blockade in lung cancer. J lost 6 bases, V lost 3 bases, and 2 bases had no gene match. This CDR3 is built from 13 residues. The V gene's germline CDR1 is SGHNT and CDR2 YENEEA. Using immunoSEQ multiplex PCR, the repertoire was profiled, and TCRdb retains in-frame clones only, with some absent. The sample records 45,000 to 55,000 clones, 75% to 90% being singletons. The chain is built from TRBV11-3 and TRBJ1-2; TRBD1 aligns across 9 bases. The specimen comprised peripheral blood, sampled from a patient treated with radiotherapy plus ipilimumab. The sequence was collected from a human donor with non-small cell lung cancer that progressed on radiotherapy plus ipilimumab. Some clones in this sample may be carry-over from other donors' samples. In DNA form, the CDR3 reads TGTGCCAGCAGCTTCACAGGGGGCGATGGCTACACCTTC. This encodes CASSFTGGDGYTF.